The sequence of this TCR beta chain was determined in a study of T cell responses to AZD1222 COVID-19 vaccine. For the study at large: Investigators merged groups given second doses at roughly 4 or roughly 12 weeks.

Profiling relied on immunoSEQ multiplex PCR, and the TCRdb table lists in-frame clones only, not all of them. In the table there are about 120,000 clones, approximately 83% of which are singletons. Findings of the study overall: Vaccine-associated CD4 TCRs spanned spike, dominant at 160-218 and 743-854.

About this clone: The antigen remains unidentified.

Sequencing used peripheral blood, obtained on day 0 of AZD1222 vaccination. The clonotype was recovered from an adult in good health.

CDR3 in amino acids: CASSEVGRYEQYF. The CDR3 DNA reads as TGTGCCAGTAGTGAAGTAGGTCGGTACGAGCAGTACTTC. This rearrangement joins TRBV19 to TRBJ2-7; the D is unclear. This CDR3 contains 13 residues. Trimming stripped 5 bases from V and 4 bases from J, with 12 bases between. Germline-derived CDR1 and CDR2 are LNHDA and SQIVND (reference sequence).